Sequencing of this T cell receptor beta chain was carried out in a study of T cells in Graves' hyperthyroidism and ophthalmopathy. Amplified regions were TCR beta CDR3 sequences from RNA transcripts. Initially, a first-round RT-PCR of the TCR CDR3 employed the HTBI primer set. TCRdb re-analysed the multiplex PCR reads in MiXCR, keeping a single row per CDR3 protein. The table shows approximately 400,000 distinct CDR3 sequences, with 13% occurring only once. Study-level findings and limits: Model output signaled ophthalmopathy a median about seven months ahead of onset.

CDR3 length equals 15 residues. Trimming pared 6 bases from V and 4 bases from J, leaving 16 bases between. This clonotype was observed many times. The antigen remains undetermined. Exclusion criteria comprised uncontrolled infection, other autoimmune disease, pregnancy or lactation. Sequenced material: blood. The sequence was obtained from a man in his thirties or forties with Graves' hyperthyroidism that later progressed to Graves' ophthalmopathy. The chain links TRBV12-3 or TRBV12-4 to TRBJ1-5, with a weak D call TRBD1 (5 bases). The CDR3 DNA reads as TGTGCCAGCAGAGGGGCTGCCGGGTGGAATCAGCCCCAGCATTTT. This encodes CASRGAAGWNQPQHF.